This TCR beta chain comes out of a study of shared clonotypes between healthy human individuals (dated by TCRdb to between 2020 and 2021). In the study overall: The cohort comprised two women and a few men aged 18 to 49 years. To estimate repertoire size and how much clonotype sharing occurs between individuals, the study deeply sequenced the blood TCR repertoires of roughly 5 healthy adults. Between about 0.85 and 9.5 billion PBMCs per donor were obtained by leukapheresis. For each donor, three plates each were used for CD4 naive and CD4 memory, two plates were used for CD8 naive, and one plate was used for CD8 memory. To increase sequencing depth and limit assay-specific biases, TCR repertoire library preparation and sequencing were carried out by different laboratories using diverse techniques.

The CDR3 has 15 amino acids, counting the end cysteine and phenylalanine. The only DNA kept is the CDR3, 45 bases in frame from the first base. The CDR1 and CDR2 encoded by the germline V gene are SGDLS and YYNGEE. The junction shows trimming of 4 bases on V and 1 base on J, plus 11 bases between the germline ends. Using the deep immunoSEQ assay, multiplex PCR amplified TCR CDR3 regions from genomic DNA. For each cell subset, the extracted genomic DNA was distributed evenly across all wells of several immunoSEQ 96-well plates, and each plate served as one replicate. For sorted subsets, approximately 210 ng genomic DNA, equal to 25,000 to 35,000 T cell genomes, was loaded into each replicate PCR. Purified libraries were quantified with a Qubit 3.0 fluorometer, sized on a Bioanalyzer 2100, and re-quantified with the KAPA Library Quantification kit. Each immunoSEQ 96-well plate was sequenced on its own single-read 150-cycle Illumina NextSeq 550 flow cell. The published analysis was carried out like this. Because the immunoSEQ output held only junctional sequences and lacked quality scores, the filtering could not match the filtering applied to full-length reads. To assign V/J genes and CDR3, sequences were annotated against IMGT germline references using PyIR, a Python wrapper for IgBLAST v1.9. Reads were filtered out if the reads had weak V/J assignments (E-value above 1e-6), no CDR3, stop codons, out-of-frame junctions, or ambiguous translated residues. V3J clonotypes were defined as sequences sharing the same inferred V gene, J gene, and CDR3 amino acid sequence. Percentage overlap between repertoires was calculated by dividing the number of shared unique clonotypes by the size of the smaller repertoire. Richness of each repertoire was evaluated using RTK rarefaction, the Chao1 estimator, and Recon v2.1 estimates of unobserved clonotypes. For all TCRbeta clonotypes obtained by the gDNA method from several donors, generation probabilities were computed with OLGA. TCRdb re-hosts the immuneACCESS table, in-frame sequences only. Its copies lack some clones; in the studies checked, an unresolved V gene accounts for under half of them, and the cause for the rest is not known. For V, J and clone size, that table is used; D and trimming come from the DNA. This sample holds millions of clones; around 90% were observed only once. The ten most abundant clones make up around 0.14% of the sample.

For this clone: There is no known antigen for this receptor. There are no base qualities to consult, and no much larger clone falls within one base.

The donors were healthy, HIV-negative adults who had no recently reported acute infections or vaccinations. Only Caucasian adults living in Nashville, Tennessee, USA were represented among the donors. CD4+ T cells were enriched through magnetic negative selection, after which naive cells were positively selected on CD45RA and the remaining negative fraction served as the memory subset. Blood was obtained by leukapheresis, after which PBMCs were separated by Ficoll-Histopaque density gradient centrifugation and cryopreserved in liquid nitrogen vapor phase. Analytical flow cytometry was used to check the purity and quantity of every magnetically sorted T cell population. Genomic DNA was isolated from every sorted fraction and measured by UV absorbance on a Nanodrop 2000c. Points the paper makes about the study in general: Pairwise subsampling indicated that sequencing depth was expected to affect the degree of clonotype sharing among donors. Naive subsets generally had larger estimated clonotype richness than memory subsets. Higher generation probabilities were observed for clonotypes shared by all four sorted-subset donors than for non-shared clonotypes. Around 5% of naive CD4, more than 3% of naive CD8, around 2.3% of memory CD4, and approximately 0.39% of memory CD8 clonotypes were shared across several donors. The genetic and exposure-history diversity represented was limited by the small number of donors. Sampling was restricted to blood, and TCR repertoires in tissue are likely to differ from TCR repertoires in blood. Incomplete sequencing was indicated by rarefaction of sorted-subset datasets, despite the large sequencing depth.

Source material: naive CD4+ T cells sorted from blood. According to the study, the label for this sample's cell subset or site signals: CD45RA+ positively selected. The chain couples TRBV9 to TRBJ2-2; the D gene cannot be resolved reliably. The clonotype comes from a man between 18 and 35 years old in good health. In nucleotides, the sequence is TGTGCCAGCAGCCCATGGACCGAGAACACCGGGGAGCTGTTTTTT. This gives the protein CASSPWTENTGELFF. Reference TRBV9 and TRBJ2-2 proteins supply the regions before and after the CDR3; the full variable domain is: DSGVTQTPKHLITATGQRVTLRCSPRSGDLSVYWYQQSLDQGLQFLIQYYNGEERAKGNILERFSAQQFPDLHSELNLSSLELGDSALYFCASSPWTENTGELFFGEGSRLTVL.